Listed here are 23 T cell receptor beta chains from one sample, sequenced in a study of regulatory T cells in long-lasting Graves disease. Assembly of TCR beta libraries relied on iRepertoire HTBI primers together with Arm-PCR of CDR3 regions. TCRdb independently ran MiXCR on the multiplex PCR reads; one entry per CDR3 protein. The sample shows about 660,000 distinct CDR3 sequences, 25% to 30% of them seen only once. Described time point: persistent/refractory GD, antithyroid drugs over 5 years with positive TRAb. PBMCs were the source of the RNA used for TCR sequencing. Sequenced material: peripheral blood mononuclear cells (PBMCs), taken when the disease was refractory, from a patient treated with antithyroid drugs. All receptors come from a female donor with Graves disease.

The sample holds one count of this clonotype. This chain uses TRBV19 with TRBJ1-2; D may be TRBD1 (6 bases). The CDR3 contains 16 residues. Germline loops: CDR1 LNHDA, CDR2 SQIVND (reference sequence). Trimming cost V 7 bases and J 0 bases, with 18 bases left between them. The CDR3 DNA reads TGTGCCAGTAAGGAGGGGGATGACAGAGCTAACTATGGCTACACCTTC. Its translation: CASKEGDDRANYGYTF.

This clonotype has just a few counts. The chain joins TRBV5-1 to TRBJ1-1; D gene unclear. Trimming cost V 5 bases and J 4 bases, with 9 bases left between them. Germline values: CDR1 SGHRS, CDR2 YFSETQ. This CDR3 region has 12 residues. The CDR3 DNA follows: TGCGCCAGCAGGGGCGAGGCCACTGAAGCTTTCTTT. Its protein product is CASRGEATEAFF.

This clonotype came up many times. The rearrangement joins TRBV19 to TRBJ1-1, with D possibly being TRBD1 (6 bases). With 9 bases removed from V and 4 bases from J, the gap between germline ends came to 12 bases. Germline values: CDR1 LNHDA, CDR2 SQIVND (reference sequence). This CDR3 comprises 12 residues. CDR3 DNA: TGTGCCAGCAGCCGGGGGGCCACTGAAGCTTTCTTT. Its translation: CASSRGATEAFF.

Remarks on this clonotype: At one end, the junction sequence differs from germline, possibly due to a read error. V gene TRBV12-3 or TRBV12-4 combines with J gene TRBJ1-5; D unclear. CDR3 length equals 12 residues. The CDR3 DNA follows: TGTGCCAGCAGCACAAGCAGTCAGCCCCAGCATTTT. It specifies CASSTSSQPQHF.

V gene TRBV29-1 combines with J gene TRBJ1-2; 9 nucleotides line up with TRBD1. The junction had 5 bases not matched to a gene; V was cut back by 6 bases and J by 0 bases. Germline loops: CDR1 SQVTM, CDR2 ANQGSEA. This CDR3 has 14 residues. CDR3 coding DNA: TGCAGCGTAGTGCGACAGGGGGCTAACTATGGCTACACCTTC. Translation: CSVVRQGANYGYTF.

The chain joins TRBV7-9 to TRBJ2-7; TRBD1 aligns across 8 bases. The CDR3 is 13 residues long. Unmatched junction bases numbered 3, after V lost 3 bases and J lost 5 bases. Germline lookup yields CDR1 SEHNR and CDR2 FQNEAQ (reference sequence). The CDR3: CASSLPGGDEQYF. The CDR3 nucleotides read TGTGCCAGCAGCTTGCCAGGGGGCGACGAGCAGTACTTC.

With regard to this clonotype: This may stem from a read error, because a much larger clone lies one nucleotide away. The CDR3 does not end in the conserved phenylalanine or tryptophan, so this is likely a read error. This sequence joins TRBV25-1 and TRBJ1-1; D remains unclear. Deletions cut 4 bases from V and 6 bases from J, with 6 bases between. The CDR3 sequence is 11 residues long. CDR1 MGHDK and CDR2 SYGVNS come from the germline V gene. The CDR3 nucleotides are TGTGCCAGCAGTGGTAGGTCTGAAGCTTTCTCT. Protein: CASSGRSEAFS.

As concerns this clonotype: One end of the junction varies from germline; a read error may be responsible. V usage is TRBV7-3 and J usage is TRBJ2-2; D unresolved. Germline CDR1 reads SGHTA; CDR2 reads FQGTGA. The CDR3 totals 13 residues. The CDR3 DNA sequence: TGTGCCAGCAGATCAACAAACACCAGGGAGCTGTTTTTT. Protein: CASRSTNTRELFF.

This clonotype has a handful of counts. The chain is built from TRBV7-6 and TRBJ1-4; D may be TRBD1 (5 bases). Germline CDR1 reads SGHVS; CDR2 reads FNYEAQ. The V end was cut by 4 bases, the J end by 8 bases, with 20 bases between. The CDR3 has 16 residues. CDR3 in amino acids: CASSSSWGNGNEKLFF. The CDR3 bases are TGTGCCAGCAGCTCTAGTTGGGGGAATGGAAACGAAAAACTGTTTTTT. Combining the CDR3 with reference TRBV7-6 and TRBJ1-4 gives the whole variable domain GAGVSQSPRYKVTKRGQDVALRCDPISGHVSLYWYRQALGQGPEFLTYFNYEAQQDKSGLPNDRFSAERPEGSISTLTIQRTEQRDSAMYRCASSSSWGNGNEKLFFGSGTQLSVL.

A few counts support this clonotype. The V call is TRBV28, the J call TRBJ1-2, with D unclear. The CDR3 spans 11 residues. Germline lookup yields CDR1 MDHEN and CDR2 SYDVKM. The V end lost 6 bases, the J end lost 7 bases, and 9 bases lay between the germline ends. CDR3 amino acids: CASSQTRGYTF. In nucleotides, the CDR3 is TGTGCCAGCAGCCAGACCCGTGGCTACACCTTC.

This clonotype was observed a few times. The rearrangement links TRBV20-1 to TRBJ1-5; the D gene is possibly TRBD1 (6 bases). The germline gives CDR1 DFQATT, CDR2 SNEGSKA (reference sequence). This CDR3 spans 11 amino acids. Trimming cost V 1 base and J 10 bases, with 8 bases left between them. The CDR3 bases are TGCAGTGCTAGAGCGGACAGCCCCCAGCATTTT. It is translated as CSARADSPQHF.

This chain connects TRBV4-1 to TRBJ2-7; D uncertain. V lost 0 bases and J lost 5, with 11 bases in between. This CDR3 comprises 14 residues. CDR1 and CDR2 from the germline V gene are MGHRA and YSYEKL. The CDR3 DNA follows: TGCGCCAGCAGCCAAGATCGGTTAGGGCACGAGCAGTACTTC. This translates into CASSQDRLGHEQYF.

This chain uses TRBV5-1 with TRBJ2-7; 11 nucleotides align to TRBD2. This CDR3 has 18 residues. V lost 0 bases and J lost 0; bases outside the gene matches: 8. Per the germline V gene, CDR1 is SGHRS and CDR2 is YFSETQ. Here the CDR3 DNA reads TGCGCCAGCAGCTTGGCTTCTAGCGGGGGGATTAGCTCCTACGAGCAGTACTTC. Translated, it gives CASSLASSGGISSYEQYF.

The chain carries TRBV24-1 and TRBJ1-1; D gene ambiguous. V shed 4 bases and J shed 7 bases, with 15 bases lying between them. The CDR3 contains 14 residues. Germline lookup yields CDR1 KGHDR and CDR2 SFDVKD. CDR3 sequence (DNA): TGTGCCACCAGTGAACGGCCCCCCGGAGATGAAGCTTTCTTT. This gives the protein CATSERPPGDEAFF.

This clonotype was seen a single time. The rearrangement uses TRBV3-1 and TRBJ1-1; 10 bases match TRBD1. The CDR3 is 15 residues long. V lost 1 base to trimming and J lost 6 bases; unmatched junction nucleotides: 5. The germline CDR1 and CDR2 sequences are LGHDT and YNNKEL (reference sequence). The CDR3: CASSQVGQGDAEAFF. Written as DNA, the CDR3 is TGTGCCAGCAGCCAAGTAGGACAGGGGGATGCTGAAGCTTTCTTT.

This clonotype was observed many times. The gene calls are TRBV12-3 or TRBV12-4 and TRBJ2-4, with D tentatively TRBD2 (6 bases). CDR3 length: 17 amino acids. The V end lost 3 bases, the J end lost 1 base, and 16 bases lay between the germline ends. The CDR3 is CASSFGGGSLAKNIQYF. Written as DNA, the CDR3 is TGTGCCAGCAGTTTCGGGGGTGGGAGTTTGGCCAAAAACATTCAGTACTTC.

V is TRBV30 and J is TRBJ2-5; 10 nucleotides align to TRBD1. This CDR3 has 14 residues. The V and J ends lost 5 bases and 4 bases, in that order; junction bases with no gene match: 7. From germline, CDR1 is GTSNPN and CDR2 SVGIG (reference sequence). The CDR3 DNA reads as TGTGCCTGGGTACCTGACAGGGGGCGAGAGACCCAGTACTTC. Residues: CAWVPDRGRETQYF.

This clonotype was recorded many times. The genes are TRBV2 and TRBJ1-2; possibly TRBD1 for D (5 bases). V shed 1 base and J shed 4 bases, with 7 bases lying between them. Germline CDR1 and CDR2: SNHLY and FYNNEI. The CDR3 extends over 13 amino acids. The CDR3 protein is CASSEEGVYGYTF. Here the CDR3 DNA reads TGTGCCAGCAGTGAAGAAGGGGTCTATGGCTACACCTTC.

The CDR3 loop reads CASSLSAAGGYEQYF. The CDR3 DNA reads as TGTGCCAGCAGCTTGTCCGCGGCAGGGGGCTACGAGCAGTACTTC. The chain links TRBV5-6 to TRBJ2-7, with 7 bases that match TRBD1. In germline, CDR1 is SGHDT, CDR2 YYEEEE. The CDR3 covers 15 residues. V was pared by 1 base and J by 3 bases, with 7 bases of the junction left unmatched. Full variable domain (rest looked up from reference TRBV5-6 and TRBJ2-7): DAGVTQSPTHLIKTRGQQVTLRCSPKSGHDTVSWYQQALGQGPQFIFQYYEEEERQRGNFPDRFSGHQFPNYSSELNVNALLLGDSALYLCASSLSAAGGYEQYFGPGTRLTVT.

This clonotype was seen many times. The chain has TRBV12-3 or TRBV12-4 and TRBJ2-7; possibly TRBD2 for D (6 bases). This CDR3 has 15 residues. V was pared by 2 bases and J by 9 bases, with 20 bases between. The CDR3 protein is CASSLYGGDRGRQYF. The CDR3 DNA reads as TGTGCCAGCAGTTTATACGGCGGGGATCGCGGCCGGCAGTACTTC.

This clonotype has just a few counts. As DNA, the CDR3 is TGTGCCAGCAGCTTAGATGGGGGGGGGAACACTGAAGCTTTCTTT. Residues: CASSLDGGGNTEAFF. The chain carries TRBV7-9 and TRBJ1-1; maybe TRBD1 (5 bases). Trimming cost V 1 base and J 1 base, with 10 bases left between them. Germline V gene data show CDR1 as SEHNR and CDR2 as FQNEAQ (reference sequence). The CDR3 spans 15 residues.

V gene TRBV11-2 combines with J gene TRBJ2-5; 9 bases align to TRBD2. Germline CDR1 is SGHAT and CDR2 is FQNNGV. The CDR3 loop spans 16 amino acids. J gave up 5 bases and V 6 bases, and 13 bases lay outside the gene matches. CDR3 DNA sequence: TGTGCCAGCAGACTGAGCCGCTCTCTAGCGGGGGAGACCCAGTACTTC. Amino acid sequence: CASRLSRSLAGETQYF.

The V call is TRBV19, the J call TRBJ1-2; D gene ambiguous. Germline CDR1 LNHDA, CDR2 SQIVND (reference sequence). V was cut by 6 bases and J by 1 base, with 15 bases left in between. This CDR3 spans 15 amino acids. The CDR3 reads CASSHRTKGNYGYTF. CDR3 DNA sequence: TGTGCCAGTAGCCACCGGACCAAGGGTAACTATGGCTACACCTTC.